The present entry profiles one TCR beta chain with its context. Its target is unknown. This CDR3 region has 14 residues. V dropped 2 bases and J dropped 3 bases, with 7 bases sitting between them. CDR1 MGHRA and CDR2 YSYEKL come from the germline V gene. This entry is derived from a study of OX40 agonist ivuxolimab in advanced cancers. For the study at large: Averaging 60 years in age, with a range of 23 to 79, the cohort was 82.7% male. Prior checkpoint blockade (anti-PD-1, anti-PD-L1 or anti-CTLA-4) was permitted; 35% to 50% had it.

Some clones are missing from TCRdb's copy, which holds only in-frame ones; the method was immunoSEQ multiplex PCR. The sample includes about 90,000 clones, about 90% of them seen just once. Study results and limitations: Some patients who did not respond also had low normalized T-cell clonal expansion. Relatively little clonal expansion, among the lowest observed, appeared in partial responders at 0.1-3.0 mg/kg.

This TCR was recovered from an adult with an advanced solid tumor such as melanoma, head and neck, liver or kidney cancer. The chain uses TRBV4-1 and TRBJ1-4; a weak D match, TRBD1 (5 bases). Material: CD4+ or CD8+ T cells sorted from blood, obtained in a trial of the OX40 agonist ivuxolimab. The CDR3 DNA sequence: TGCGCCAGCAGCCAACAGGGATCTAATGAAAAACTGTTTTTT. Protein: CASSQQGSNEKLFF.